This note documents a single T cell receptor (beta chain) sequence. Per the study methods: From reference gene primer amplification, estimates of nucleated cell counts were derived. Libraries were prepared by immunoSEQ multiplex PCR; TCRdb keeps only in-frame clonotypes and omits some of them. That table supplies the V and J calls and clone size; D and trimming were determined from the DNA. The repertoire holds some 26,000 clones, with over 75% as singletons. Germline V gene sequence: CDR1 SEHNR, CDR2 FQNEAQ (reference sequence). The CDR3 is 15 amino acids. V gave up 2 bases and J gave up 0 bases; unmatched junction bases: 4. This sample was included in a study of blood T cell repertoires in COVID-19. Study context: Italy, Spain and the United States were the sources of the convalescent and acute COVID-19 samples. The cDNA or gDNA used as material had been derived from T cells, B-cell-depleted T cells, or PBMCs.

Sequencing input: peripheral blood. The receptor was isolated from a man aged 50 to 60 with active or convalescent COVID-19. The chain combines TRBV7-9 with TRBJ2-7; 7 bases are shared with TRBD1. The DNA for the CDR3 is TGTGCCAGCAGCTTAATTGGGACAGCCTCCTACGAGCAGTACTTC. This gives the protein CASSLIGTASYEQYF.